One sample yielded the 27 T cell receptor beta chains listed below, sequenced in a study of memory CD4+ T cells and cytomegalovirus serostatus. The sort gate was single viable CD3+CD4+CD8-CD45RO+ cells for memory CD4+ T cells. Profiling relied on immunoSEQ multiplex PCR, and the TCRdb table lists in-frame clones only, not all of them. The sample carries over 40,000 clones, under 90% recorded once. The sample consisted of memory CD4+ T cells from blood. These receptors were collected from an adult in good health and CMV-seronegative.

The chain is built from TRBV15 and TRBJ2-5; tentatively, D is TRBD2 (5 bases). From germline, CDR1 is LNHNV and CDR2 YYDKDF (reference sequence). V lost 0 bases, J lost 3 bases, and 11 bases lay in between. The CDR3 totals 15 residues. CDR3: CATSRDFKGEETQYF. The CDR3 DNA sequence: TGTGCCACCAGCAGAGATTTCAAGGGAGAAGAGACCCAGTACTTC.

This chain connects TRBV7-9 to TRBJ2-7; D is perhaps TRBD1 or TRBD2 (5 bases each). The CDR3 sequence is 13 residues long. Germline V CDR1 and CDR2: SEHNR, FQNEAQ (reference sequence). The V gene lost 5 bases and the J gene lost 2 bases, with 10 bases spanning the gap. This CDR3 is CASSGGRTYEQYF. CDR3 DNA: TGTGCCAGCAGCGGGGGACGAACCTACGAGCAGTACTTC.

The rearrangement joins TRBV7-2 to TRBJ2-7; D is ambiguous. Germline V CDR1 and CDR2: SGHTA, FQGNSA. The CDR3 consists of 13 residues. Trimming cost V 1 base and J 2 bases, with 6 bases left between them. This CDR3 is CASSLEAAYEQYF. CDR3 nucleotides: TGTGCCAGCAGCTTAGAGGCGGCCTACGAGCAGTACTTC.

The V and J genes are TRBV5-1 and TRBJ2-5, with 7 bases matching TRBD2. The J segment lost 2 bases and the V segment lost 0 bases, leaving 1 base of the junction unmatched. This CDR3 contains 14 residues. Germline lookup yields CDR1 SGHRS and CDR2 YFSETQ. The CDR3 here is CASSLAGRQETQYF. The CDR3 coding sequence is TGCGCCAGCAGCTTGGCCGGGAGGCAAGAGACCCAGTACTTC.

The chain links TRBV28 to TRBJ1-1; D gene uncertain. Trimming left V 8 bases short and J 0 bases short, with 16 bases between. The CDR3 is 15 residues long. Germline-derived CDR1 and CDR2 are MDHEN and SYDVKM. CDR3 coding DNA: TGTGCCAGCCCGGCGACTGATTTGATGAACACTGAAGCTTTCTTT. It specifies CASPATDLMNTEAFF.

The chain has TRBV2 and TRBJ2-7, with 9 nucleotides matching TRBD1. The junction had 8 bases not matched to a gene; V was cut back by 11 bases and J by 3 bases. This CDR3 is built from 13 residues. Germline lookup yields CDR1 SNHLY and CDR2 FYNNEI. CDR3 residues: CAVPGQGNYEQYF. In DNA, the CDR3 is TGTGCCGTTCCGGGACAGGGCAACTACGAGCAGTACTTC.

The chain is built from TRBV10-3 and TRBJ1-1; D is unresolved. The CDR3 runs to 14 residues. Germline V gene data show CDR1 as ENHRY and CDR2 as SYGVKD. Between the trimmed V and J ends, which lost 5 bases and 2 bases, there was a span of 12 bases. CDR3 amino acids: CAISSRGFNTEAFF. The CDR3 coding sequence is TGTGCCATCAGTTCGCGCGGTTTCAACACTGAAGCTTTCTTT.

Here the CDR3 reads CASSYSSGNQPQHF. The CDR3 coding sequence is TGTGCCAGCAGTTACTCATCAGGAAATCAGCCCCAGCATTTT. The chain uses TRBV6-6 and TRBJ1-5; D is unclear. Germline V gene data show CDR1 as MNHNY and CDR2 as SVGAGI (reference sequence). The CDR3 loop spans 14 amino acids. The V end was cut by 0 bases, the J end by 4 bases, with 7 bases between.

This clone was detected only a few times. The rearrangement joins TRBV18 to TRBJ2-7, with 7 positions matching TRBD1. The CDR3 totals 14 residues. Germline trimming cut 3 bases from V and 5 bases from J; bases unmatched to any gene: 7. Germline lookup yields CDR1 KGHSH and CDR2 LQKENI. The CDR3 coding sequence is TGTGCCAGCTCACCGCCATCGACAGGGAACGAGCAGTACTTC. This translates into CASSPPSTGNEQYF.

This chain joins TRBV18 and TRBJ1-2; D ambiguous. The V and J ends lost 2 bases and 2 bases respectively, with 6 bases between them. The CDR3 consists of 13 residues. Germline V gives CDR1 KGHSH, CDR2 LQKENI. The CDR3 loop reads CASSPGPNYGYTF. The DNA for the CDR3 is TGTGCCAGCTCACCAGGACCGAACTATGGCTACACCTTC.

CDR3 sequence: CASSLGRTGDTEAFF. CDR3 coding DNA: TGTGCCAGCAGCTTAGGCCGGACAGGGGACACTGAAGCTTTCTTT. The V and J genes are TRBV11-2 and TRBJ1-1; 9 bases align to TRBD1. CDR1 and CDR2 from the germline V gene are SGHAT and FQNNGV. The V gene end was trimmed by 1 base and the J gene end by 3 bases; junction bases not matched to a gene: 3. CDR3 length: 15 residues.

This chain joins TRBV7-9 and TRBJ2-1, with D perhaps TRBD2 (6 bases). In germline, CDR1 is SEHNR, CDR2 FQNEAQ (reference sequence). The CDR3 covers 16 residues. Trimming pared 2 bases from V and 0 bases from J, leaving 11 bases between. CDR3 sequence (DNA): TGTGCCAGCAGCTTATACGGGGGACTCTCCTACAATGAGCAGTTCTTC. It encodes CASSLYGGLSYNEQFF.

This chain links TRBV30 with TRBJ2-7, with 9 bases fitting TRBD1. Germline V gene sequence: CDR1 GTSNPN, CDR2 SVGIG (reference sequence). The trim removed 3 bases at V and 9 bases at J, leaving 9 bases unmatched. The CDR3 spans 13 residues. CDR3 in amino acids: CAWSDTGQGMQYF. CDR3 in DNA: TGTGCCTGGAGCGACACCGGACAGGGGATGCAGTACTTC.

This clone occurred a few times. V gene TRBV19 combines with J gene TRBJ1-5; D might be TRBD1 (5 bases). CDR1 LNHDA and CDR2 SQIVND come from the germline V gene (reference sequence). The CDR3 covers 13 residues. V was pared by 7 bases and J by 3 bases, with 10 bases between. The DNA of the CDR3 is TGTGCCAGTAATTCCAGGGACAATCAGCCCCAGCATTTT. Its translation: CASNSRDNQPQHF.

The chain uses TRBV7-6 and TRBJ1-1; D remains unclear. With 0 bases removed from V and 1 base from J, the gap between germline ends came to 3 bases. This CDR3 contains 13 residues. Germline V CDR1 and CDR2: SGHVS, FNYEAQ. The CDR3 nucleotides read TGTGCCAGCAGCTTAGCAGAGAACACTGAAGCTTTCTTT. Its protein product is CASSLAENTEAFF.

The chain uses TRBV5-8 and TRBJ1-4; 9 bases map to TRBD1. Germline V gives CDR1 SGHTS, CDR2 YDEGEE. The CDR3 consists of 14 residues. J lost 8 bases, V lost 0 bases, and 2 bases had no gene match. The CDR3 is CASSLGQGEEKLFF. The CDR3 DNA reads as TGTGCCAGCAGCTTGGGACAGGGGGAGGAAAAACTGTTTTTT.

This clone showed up just once. This sequence joins TRBV30 and TRBJ1-2; 8 nucleotides align to TRBD1. There are 14 residues in the CDR3. J gave up 7 bases and V 3 bases, and 10 bases lay outside the gene matches. The germline gives CDR1 GTSNPN, CDR2 SVGIG (reference sequence). The CDR3 sequence: CAWRHHQGARGYTF. As DNA, the CDR3 is TGTGCCTGGAGACATCACCAGGGGGCGCGTGGCTACACCTTC.

The chain has TRBV7-2 and TRBJ2-7, with D possibly matching TRBD1 (6 bases). Per the germline V gene, CDR1 is SGHTA and CDR2 is FQGNSA. This CDR3 has 13 residues. V lost 2 bases, J lost 2 bases, and 7 bases lay in between. This CDR3 reads CASSLNRAYEQYF. CDR3 bases: TGTGCCAGCAGCTTAAACAGGGCCTACGAGCAGTACTTC.

This clone was seen a handful of times. This rearrangement joins TRBV28 to TRBJ1-2; 12 nucleotides agree with TRBD1. V lost 5 bases and J lost 1; bases outside the gene matches: 11. The CDR3 totals 18 residues. The V gene's germline CDR1 is MDHEN and CDR2 SYDVKM. Here the CDR3 DNA reads TGTGCCAGCAGTCCTAATCCGGGACAGGGGGCATTTAACTATGGCTACACCTTC. Protein sequence: CASSPNPGQGAFNYGYTF.

The J gene is TRBJ1-2, the V gene TRBV4-2; D is uncertain. From germline, CDR1 is LGHNA and CDR2 YNFKEQ. Trimming took 5 bases from V and 3 from J, leaving 16 bases between them. There are 15 residues in the CDR3. CDR3 loop: CASSSPRPGDYGYTF. In DNA, the CDR3 is TGTGCCAGCAGCTCTCCGAGACCTGGGGACTATGGCTACACCTTC.

This clone was recorded once. This rearrangement joins TRBV6-6 to TRBJ1-6; a possible D gene is TRBD1 (6 bases). Trimming removed 8 bases from V and 3 bases from J, with 14 bases in between. Germline CDR1 MNHNY, CDR2 SVGAGI (reference sequence). CDR3 size: 15 residues. CDR3 in DNA: TGTGCCAGCTCTATAGGACAGAACTATAATTCACCCCTCCACTTT. Amino acids: CASSIGQNYNSPLHF.

This clone appeared a few times. This chain links TRBV10-3 with TRBJ1-1; no clear D. CDR3 length: 11 amino acids. V lost 10 bases and J 7 bases, leaving 13 bases between the germline ends. Germline V CDR1 and CDR2: ENHRY, SYGVKD. The CDR3 sequence is CASSAGVEAFF. CDR3 nucleotide sequence: TGTGCCAGCTCAGCCGGGGTTGAAGCTTTCTTT.

The chain uses TRBV7-9 and TRBJ1-4, with D possibly matching TRBD1 (5 bases). This CDR3 spans 17 amino acids. Germline CDR1 is SEHNR and CDR2 is FQNEAQ (reference sequence). V was shortened by 3 bases and J by 0 bases, with 14 bases between the two germline ends. The CDR3 DNA sequence: TGTGCCAGCAGCTTGACAACAGGTTTAACAACTAATGAAAAACTGTTTTTT. It translates to CASSLTTGLTTNEKLFF. Full variable domain (outside the CDR3, taken from reference TRBV7-9 and TRBJ1-4): DTGVSQNPRHKITKRGQNVTFRCDPISEHNRLYWYRQTLGQGPEFLTYFQNEAQLEKSRLLSDRFSAERPKGSFSTLEIQRTEQGDSAMYLCASSLTTGLTTNEKLFFGSGTQLSVL.

This clone came up a few times. The V and J genes are TRBV19 and TRBJ1-1; D not certain. Trimming left V 8 bases short and J 8 bases short, with 21 bases between. Germline lookup yields CDR1 LNHDA and CDR2 SQIVND (reference sequence). CDR3 size: 14 residues. Here the CDR3 reads CASVRTLADNEAFF. CDR3 nucleotide sequence: TGTGCCAGTGTCCGGACCCTTGCTGACAACGAAGCTTTCTTT.

Comment on this clone: A junction end diverges from the germline sequence, so it may reflect a read error. This sequence joins TRBV7-7 and TRBJ2-2; 8 bases fit TRBD2. The CDR3 loop spans 13 amino acids. Per germline, CDR1 SSHAT and CDR2 FNYEAQ (reference sequence). CDR3 DNA sequence: TGTGCTAGCAGCACCGGGGGGGCCGGGGAGCTGTTTTTT. Translating it yields CASSTGGAGELFF.

The CDR3 DNA reads TGTGCCAGCAGCATAAGTGGGAATAGCGGGGGCTACAATGAGCAGTTCTTC. Its translation: CASSISGNSGGYNEQFF. V is TRBV9 and J is TRBJ2-1; TRBD2 matches at 9 bases. The CDR3 spans 17 residues. The V and J ends lost 4 bases and 3 bases, in that order; junction bases with no gene match: 11. Looked up from germline, CDR1 is SGDLS and CDR2 is YYNGEE.

Only one count was recorded for this clone. The chain combines TRBV6-4 with TRBJ1-4, with a possible D match to TRBD1 (6 bases). Trimming shortened V by 0 bases and J by 3 bases, and 11 bases separated the two germline ends. CDR3 length equals 16 residues. Germline values: CDR1 MRHNA, CDR2 SNTAGT. CDR3 residues: CASSDSGDTANEKLFF. The CDR3 DNA sequence: TGTGCCAGCAGTGACTCGGGGGACACGGCTAATGAAAAACTGTTTTTT.